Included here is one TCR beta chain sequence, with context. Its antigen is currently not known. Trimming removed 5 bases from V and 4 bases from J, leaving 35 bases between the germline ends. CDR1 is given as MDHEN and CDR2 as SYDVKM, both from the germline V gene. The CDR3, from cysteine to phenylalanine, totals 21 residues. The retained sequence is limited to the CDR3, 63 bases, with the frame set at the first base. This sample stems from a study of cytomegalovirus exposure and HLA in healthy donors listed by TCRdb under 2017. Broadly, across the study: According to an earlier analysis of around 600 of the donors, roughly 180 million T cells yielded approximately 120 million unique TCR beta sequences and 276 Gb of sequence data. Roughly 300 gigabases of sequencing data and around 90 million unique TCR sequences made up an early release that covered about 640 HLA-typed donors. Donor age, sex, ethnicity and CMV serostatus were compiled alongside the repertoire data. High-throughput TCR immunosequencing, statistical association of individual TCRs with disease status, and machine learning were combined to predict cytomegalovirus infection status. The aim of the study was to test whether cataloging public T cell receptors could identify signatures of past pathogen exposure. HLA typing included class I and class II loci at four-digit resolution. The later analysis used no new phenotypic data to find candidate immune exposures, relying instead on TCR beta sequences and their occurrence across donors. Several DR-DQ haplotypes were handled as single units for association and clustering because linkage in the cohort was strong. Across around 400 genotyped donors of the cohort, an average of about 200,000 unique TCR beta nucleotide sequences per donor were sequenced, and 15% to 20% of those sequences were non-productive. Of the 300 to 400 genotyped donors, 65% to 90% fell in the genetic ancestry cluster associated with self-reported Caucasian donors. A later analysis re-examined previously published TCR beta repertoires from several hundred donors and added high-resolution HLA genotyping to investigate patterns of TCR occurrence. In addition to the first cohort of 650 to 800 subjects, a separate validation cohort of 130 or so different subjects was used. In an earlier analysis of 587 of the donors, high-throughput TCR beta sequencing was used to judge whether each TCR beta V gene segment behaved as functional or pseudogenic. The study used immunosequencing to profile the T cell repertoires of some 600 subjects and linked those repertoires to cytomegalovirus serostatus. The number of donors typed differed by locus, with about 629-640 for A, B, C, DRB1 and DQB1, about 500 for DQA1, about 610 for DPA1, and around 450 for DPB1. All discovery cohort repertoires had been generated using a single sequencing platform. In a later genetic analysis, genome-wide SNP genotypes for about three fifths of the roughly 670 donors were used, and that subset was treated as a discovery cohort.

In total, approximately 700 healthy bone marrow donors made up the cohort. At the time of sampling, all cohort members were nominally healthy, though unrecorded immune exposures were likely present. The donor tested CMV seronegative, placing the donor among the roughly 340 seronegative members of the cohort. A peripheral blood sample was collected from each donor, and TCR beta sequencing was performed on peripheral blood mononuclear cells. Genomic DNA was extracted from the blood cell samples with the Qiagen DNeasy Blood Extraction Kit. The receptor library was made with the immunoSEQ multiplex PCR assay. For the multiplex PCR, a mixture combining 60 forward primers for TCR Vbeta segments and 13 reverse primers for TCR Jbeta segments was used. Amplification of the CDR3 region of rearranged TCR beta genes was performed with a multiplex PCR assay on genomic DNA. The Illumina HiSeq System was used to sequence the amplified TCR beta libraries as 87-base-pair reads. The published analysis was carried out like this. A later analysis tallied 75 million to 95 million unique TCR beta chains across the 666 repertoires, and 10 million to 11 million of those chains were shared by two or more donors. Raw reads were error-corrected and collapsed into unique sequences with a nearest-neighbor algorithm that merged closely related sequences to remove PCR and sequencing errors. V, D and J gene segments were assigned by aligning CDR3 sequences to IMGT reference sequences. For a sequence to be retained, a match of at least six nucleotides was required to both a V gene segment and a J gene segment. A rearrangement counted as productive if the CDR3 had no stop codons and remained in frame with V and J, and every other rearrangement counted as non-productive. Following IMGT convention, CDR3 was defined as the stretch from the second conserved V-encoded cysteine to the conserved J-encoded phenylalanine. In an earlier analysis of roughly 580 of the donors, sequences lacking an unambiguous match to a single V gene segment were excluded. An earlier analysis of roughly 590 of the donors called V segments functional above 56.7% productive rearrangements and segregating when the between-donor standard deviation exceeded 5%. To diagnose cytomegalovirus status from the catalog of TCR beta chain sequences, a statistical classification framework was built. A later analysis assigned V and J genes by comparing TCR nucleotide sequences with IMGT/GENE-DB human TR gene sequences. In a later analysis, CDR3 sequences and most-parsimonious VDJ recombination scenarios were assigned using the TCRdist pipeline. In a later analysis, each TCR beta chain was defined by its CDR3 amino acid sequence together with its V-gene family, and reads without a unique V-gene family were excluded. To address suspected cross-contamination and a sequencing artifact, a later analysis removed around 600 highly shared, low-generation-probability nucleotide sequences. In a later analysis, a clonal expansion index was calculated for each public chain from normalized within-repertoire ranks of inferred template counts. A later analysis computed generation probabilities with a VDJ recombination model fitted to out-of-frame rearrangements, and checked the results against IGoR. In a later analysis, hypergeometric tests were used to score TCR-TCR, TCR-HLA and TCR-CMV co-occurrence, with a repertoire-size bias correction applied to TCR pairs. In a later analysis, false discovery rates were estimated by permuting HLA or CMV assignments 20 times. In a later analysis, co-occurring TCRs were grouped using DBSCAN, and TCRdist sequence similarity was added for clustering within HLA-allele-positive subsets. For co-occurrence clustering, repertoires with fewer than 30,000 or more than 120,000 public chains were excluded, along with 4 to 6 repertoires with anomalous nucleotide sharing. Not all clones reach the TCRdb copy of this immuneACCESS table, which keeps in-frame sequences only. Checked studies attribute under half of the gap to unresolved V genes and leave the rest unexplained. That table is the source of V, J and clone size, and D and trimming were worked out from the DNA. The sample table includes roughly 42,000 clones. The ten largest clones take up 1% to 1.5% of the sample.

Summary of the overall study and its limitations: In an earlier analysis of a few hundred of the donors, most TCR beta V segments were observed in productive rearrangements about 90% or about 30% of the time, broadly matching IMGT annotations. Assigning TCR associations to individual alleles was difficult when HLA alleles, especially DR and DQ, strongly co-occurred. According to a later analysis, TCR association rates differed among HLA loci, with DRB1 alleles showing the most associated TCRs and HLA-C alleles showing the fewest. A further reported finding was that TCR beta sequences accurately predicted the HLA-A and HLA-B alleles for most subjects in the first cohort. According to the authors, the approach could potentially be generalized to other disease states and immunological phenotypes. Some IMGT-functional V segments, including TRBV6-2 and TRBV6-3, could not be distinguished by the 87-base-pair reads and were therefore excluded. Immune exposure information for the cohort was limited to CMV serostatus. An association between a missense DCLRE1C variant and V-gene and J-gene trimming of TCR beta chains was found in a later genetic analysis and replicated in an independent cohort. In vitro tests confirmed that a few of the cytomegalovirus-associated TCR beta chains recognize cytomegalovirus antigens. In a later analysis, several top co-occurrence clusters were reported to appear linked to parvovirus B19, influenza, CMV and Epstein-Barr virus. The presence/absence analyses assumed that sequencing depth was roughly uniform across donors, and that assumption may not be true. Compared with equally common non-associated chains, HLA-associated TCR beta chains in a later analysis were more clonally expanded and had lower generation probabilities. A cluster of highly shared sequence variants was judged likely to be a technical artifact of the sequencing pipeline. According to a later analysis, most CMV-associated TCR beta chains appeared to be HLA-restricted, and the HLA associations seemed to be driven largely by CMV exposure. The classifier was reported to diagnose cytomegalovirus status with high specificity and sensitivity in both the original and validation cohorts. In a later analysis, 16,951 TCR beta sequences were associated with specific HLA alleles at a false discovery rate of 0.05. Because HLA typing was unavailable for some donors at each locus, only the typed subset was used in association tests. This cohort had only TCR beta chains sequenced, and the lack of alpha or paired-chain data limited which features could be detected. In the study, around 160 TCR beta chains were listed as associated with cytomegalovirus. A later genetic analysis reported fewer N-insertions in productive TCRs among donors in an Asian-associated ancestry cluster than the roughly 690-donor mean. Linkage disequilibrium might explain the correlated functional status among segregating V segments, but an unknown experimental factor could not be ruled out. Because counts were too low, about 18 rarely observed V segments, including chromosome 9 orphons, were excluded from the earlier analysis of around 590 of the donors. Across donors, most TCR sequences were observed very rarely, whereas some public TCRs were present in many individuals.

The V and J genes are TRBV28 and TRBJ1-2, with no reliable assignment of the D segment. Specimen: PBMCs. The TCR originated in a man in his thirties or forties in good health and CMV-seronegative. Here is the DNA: TGTGCCAGCAGTCTCCGAGCCACGATCGTCGGCGCGAATCCATCGGGCTATGGCTACACCTTC. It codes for CASSLRATIVGANPSGYGYTF.